Presented here are 27 T cell receptor beta chains from one specimen sequenced in a study of CD8+CD57+ T cells in acquired aplastic anemia. The template for TCR beta VDJ and CDR3 sequence profiling was genomic DNA. Using its own MiXCR run on the reads, TCRdb lists one record per CDR3 protein. The sample shows about 220,000 distinct CDR3 sequences, 34% of them seen only once. The material sequenced was sorted CD4+, CD8+, or CD8+CD57+ T cells (not recorded which) from PBMCs. These receptors originate from a human donor in good health, serving as a control.

V usage is TRBV15 and J usage is TRBJ1-1; 10 nucleotides line up with TRBD1. J gave up 5 bases and V 5 bases, and 8 bases lay outside the gene matches. CDR1 LNHNV and CDR2 YYDKDF come from the germline V gene (reference sequence). The CDR3 is 15 residues long. CDR3 DNA: TGTGCCACCAGCTTACGGACAGGGGGTCGAACTGAAGCTTTCTTT. This gives the protein CATSLRTGGRTEAFF. The full variable domain, in which reference TRBV15 and TRBJ1-1 provide the parts outside the CDR3, is DAMVIQNPRYQVTQFGKPVTLSCSQTLNHNVMYWYQQKSSQAPKLLFHYYDKDFNNEADTPDNFQSRRPNTSFCFLDIRSPGLGDTAMYLCATSLRTGGRTEAFFGQGTRLTVV.

The chain employs TRBV12-3 or TRBV12-4 and TRBJ2-3; TRBD2 agrees at 8 bases. The V segment lost 3 bases and the J segment 7 bases; nucleotides outside the gene matches: 6. CDR3 size: 14 residues. The DNA of the CDR3 is TGTGCCAGCAGTTTGGGCGGGGGGACGAATACGCAGTATTTT. It yields the protein CASSLGGGTNTQYF.

The CDR3 sequence is CASSQDRRRYSNQPQHF. DNA of the CDR3: TGTGCCAGCAGCCAAGATCGACGCCGTTATAGCAATCAGCCCCAGCATTTT. The rearrangement links TRBV3-1 to TRBJ1-5; D gene uncertain. V was shortened by 0 bases and J by 0 bases, with 12 bases between the two germline ends. The CDR3 is made up of 17 amino acids. CDR1 LGHDT and CDR2 YNNKEL come from the germline V gene (reference sequence).

This clonotype was detected ten times or more. This chain joins TRBV11-1 and TRBJ1-1; D gene ambiguous. The V and J ends lost 5 bases and 4 bases respectively, with 17 bases between them. Per the germline V gene, CDR1 is SGHAT and CDR2 is FQDESV (reference sequence). This CDR3 has 15 amino acids. In DNA form, the CDR3 reads TGTGCCAGCAGCGCTCCATACTCTACCACCACTGAAGCTTTCTTT. Protein sequence: CASSAPYSTTTEAFF.

The rearrangement links TRBV29-1 to TRBJ2-3, with D perhaps being TRBD1 or TRBD2 (5 bases each). Germline V gene lookup returns CDR1 SQVTM and CDR2 ANQGSEA. Trimming cost V 6 bases and J 6 bases, with 16 bases left between them. The CDR3 extends over 13 amino acids. CDR3 in DNA: TGCAGCGTAGACGGGACGAATGGGGATACGCAGTATTTT. This translates into CSVDGTNGDTQYF.

This clonotype was seen only a few times. A read error may be the cause here, since a much bigger clone is one base away. The rearrangement links TRBV9 to TRBJ1-1; tentatively, D is TRBD1 (6 bases). Germline assignment: CDR1 SGDLS and CDR2 YYNGEE. The CDR3 loop spans 14 amino acids. The CDR3 DNA reads as TGTGCCGGCAGCGTAGAGGGGGATTACACTGAAGCTTTCTTT. It encodes CAGSVEGDYTEAFF. Full variable domain (rest looked up from reference TRBV9 and TRBJ1-1): DSGVTQTPKHLITATGQRVTLRCSPRSGDLSVYWYQQSLDQGLQFLIQYYNGEERAKGNILERFSAQQFPDLHSELNLSSLELGDSALYFCAGSVEGDYTEAFFGQGTRLTVV.

Worth noting for this clonotype: A much larger clone differs from this one at a single base, so this may be a read error. V is TRBV19 and J is TRBJ2-4; D is perhaps TRBD1 (6 bases). Germline loops: CDR1 LNHDA, CDR2 SQIVND (reference sequence). The ends were cut back, 1 base at V and 6 bases at J, with 13 bases in the middle. The CDR3 covers 15 residues. Here the CDR3 DNA reads TGTGCCAGTAGTATAGGGGGGCAAGGGGGAAACATTCAGTACTTC. Protein sequence: CASSIGGQGGNIQYF.

As regards this clonotype: Given a much more abundant clone one base away, this may be a read error. V and J are TRBV19 and TRBJ1-5; D not certain. The CDR3 covers 16 residues. Trimming took off 2 bases at V and 5 bases at J, with 16 bases between the two ends. Germline V gene data show CDR1 as LNHDA and CDR2 as SQIVND (reference sequence). The CDR3, as DNA: TGTGCCAGTAGTATAACAAACGCGGCATACGATCAGCCCCAGCATTTT. This encodes CASSITNAAYDQPQHF.

Concerning this clonotype itself: This may come from a read error, since a much larger clone is one base off. Since no conserved phenylalanine or tryptophan closes the CDR3, a read error is the likely cause. This rearrangement joins TRBV5-1 to TRBJ1-2, with D tentatively TRBD1 (5 bases). This CDR3 contains 13 residues. V lost 2 bases, J lost 8 bases, and 13 bases lay in between. CDR1 is SGHRS, CDR2 YFSETQ, per germline. The CDR3 region has the DNA TGCGCCAGCAGCTTAATCCAGGGCGGGGGCTACACCCTC. It codes for CASSLIQGGGYTL.

This clonotype was counted ten times or more. The rearrangement links TRBV20-1 to TRBJ2-7; 7 bases align to TRBD1. V shed 4 bases and J 1 base; nucleotides not matched to a gene: 4. This CDR3 has 13 residues. Germline V gene data show CDR1 as DFQATT and CDR2 as SNEGSKA (reference sequence). The CDR3 is CSATDRPSYEQYF. In DNA form, the CDR3 reads TGCAGTGCTACGGACAGGCCGTCCTACGAGCAGTACTTC.

This clonotype showed up many times. V usage is TRBV29-1 and J usage is TRBJ2-7; 9 bases are shared with TRBD1. The CDR3 has 12 residues. Germline CDR1 and CDR2: SQVTM and ANQGSEA. V shed 7 bases, J shed 0 bases, and the junction held 1 base outside the gene matches. The CDR3 nucleotides are TGCAGCGCGACAGGGGGCTCCTACGAGCAGTACTTC. This encodes CSATGGSYEQYF.

This clonotype was recorded many times. The chain is built from TRBV2 and TRBJ2-1, with 9 bases fitting TRBD2. The CDR3 covers 15 residues. Germline assignment: CDR1 SNHLY and CDR2 FYNNEI. Losses at the gene ends were 4 bases for V and 6 bases for J; bases not matched to a gene: 7. CDR3 coding DNA: TGTGCCAGCAGTGTTACGGGACTAGCCAGCAATGAGCAGTTCTTC. Its protein is CASSVTGLASNEQFF.

This clonotype was seen ten or more times. The chain joins TRBV9 to TRBJ1-1, with D tentatively TRBD1 (6 bases). V was shortened by 0 bases and J by 5 bases, with 17 bases between the two germline ends. The CDR3 totals 16 residues. Germline V gene lookup returns CDR1 SGDLS and CDR2 YYNGEE. The CDR3 nucleotides read TGTGCCAGCAGCGTAGACGAATGGGGAGGGGGAACTGAAGCTTTCTTT. Its protein is CASSVDEWGGGTEAFF.

This clonotype was observed a handful of times. This rearrangement joins TRBV24-1 to TRBJ2-7; 10 nucleotides match TRBD2. The V segment lost 6 bases and the J segment 7 bases; nucleotides outside the gene matches: 8. Germline values: CDR1 KGHDR, CDR2 SFDVKD. The CDR3 is made up of 14 amino acids. CDR3 loop: CATSPGLAINEQYF. In DNA form, the CDR3 reads TGTGCCACCAGTCCGGGACTAGCGATCAATGAGCAGTACTTC.

The V and J genes are TRBV5-1 and TRBJ1-2; 7 bases align to TRBD1. V lost 4 bases, J lost 5 bases, and 23 bases stayed unmatched. In germline, CDR1 is SGHRS, CDR2 YFSETQ. The CDR3 is 19 residues long. The CDR3 DNA reads TGCGCCAGCAGCCAAAGACGAGGGGACAGATTATATTTTAGGTATGGCTACACCTTC. Translated, it gives CASSQRRGDRLYFRYGYTF.

This clonotype was recorded at least ten times. J is TRBJ2-3 and V is TRBV19; D gene unclear. The V gene's germline CDR1 is LNHDA and CDR2 SQIVND (reference sequence). Trimming shortened V by 4 bases and J by 0 bases, and 8 bases separated the two germline ends. This CDR3 is built from 14 residues. The CDR3, as DNA: TGTGCCAGTAGTAAAGGAATTAGCACAGATACGCAGTATTTT. Protein sequence: CASSKGISTDTQYF.

This clonotype came up a few times. This chain connects TRBV19 to TRBJ2-7; 8 nucleotides match TRBD2. CDR3 length: 14 residues. Unmatched junction bases numbered 5, after V lost 4 bases and J lost 3 bases. Germline CDR1 is LNHDA and CDR2 is SQIVND (reference sequence). CDR3 in DNA: TGTGCCAGTAGTACGGGGGGGCCACTCTACGAGCAGTACTTC. Its protein product is CASSTGGPLYEQYF.

On this clonotype itself: A junction end diverges from the germline sequence, so it may reflect a read error. The chain links TRBV19 to TRBJ1-5; 9 bases line up with TRBD1. The CDR3 is 16 residues long. Germline loops: CDR1 LNHDA, CDR2 SQIVND (reference sequence). The CDR3 DNA reads as TGTGCCAGTAGGAAACCGGGACAGGGTGTCAGTCAGCCCCAGCATTTC. The encoded protein is CASRKPGQGVSQPQHF. Supplemented by reference TRBV19 and TRBJ1-5, the full variable domain reads DGGITQSPKYLFRKEGQNVTLSCEQNLNHDAMYWYRQDPGQGLRLIYYSQIVNDFQKGDIAEGYSVSREKKESFPLTVTSAQKNPTAFYLCASRKPGQGVSQPQHFGDGTRLSIL.

This clonotype was counted only a few times. V and J are TRBV29-1 and TRBJ1-1; TRBD1 matches at 8 bases. The CDR3 covers 12 residues. Germline V gene lookup returns CDR1 SQVTM and CDR2 ANQGSEA. V trimming: 1 base; J trimming: 6 bases; junction bases outside the gene matches: 1. The CDR3 loop reads CSVEAGGSEAFF. Written as DNA, the CDR3 is TGCAGCGTTGAAGCAGGGGGCTCTGAAGCTTTCTTT.

This clonotype was detected ten times or more. This sequence joins TRBV6-2 or TRBV6-3 and TRBJ1-2; no definite D call. In germline, CDR1 is MNHEY, CDR2 SVGEGT. Trimming shortened V by 2 bases and J by 8 bases, and 12 bases separated the two germline ends. The CDR3 has 13 residues. CDR3 sequence: CASSYAIHRGYTF. In DNA form, the CDR3 reads TGTGCCAGCAGTTACGCTATACATAGGGGCTACACCTTC.

This clonotype has a count of ten or more. This chain links TRBV9 with TRBJ2-1; a weak D match, TRBD2 (6 bases). V gave up 3 bases and J gave up 10 bases, with 11 bases separating them. Germline V lookup: CDR1 SGDLS, CDR2 YYNGEE. CDR3 length: 12 residues. This CDR3 is CASSASGSEQFF. DNA for the CDR3: TGTGCCAGCAGCGCCAGCGGGTCGGAGCAGTTCTTC.

Many counts were recorded for this clonotype. The chain carries TRBV2 and TRBJ2-3; D possibly matches TRBD1 or TRBD2 (6 bases each). In germline, CDR1 is SNHLY, CDR2 FYNNEI. There are 13 residues in the CDR3. V was shortened by 8 bases and J by 1 base, with 10 bases between the two germline ends. The CDR3 DNA sequence: TGTGCCAGCGCAGGGGAGGGCACAGATACGCAGTATTTT. Translating it yields CASAGEGTDTQYF.

In its sample, this clonotype was seen many times. V is TRBV10-3 and J is TRBJ2-1, with 8 bases lining up with TRBD1. CDR1 and CDR2 (germline): ENHRY, SYGVKD. The CDR3 is 14 residues long. The V segment lost 3 bases and the J segment 10 bases; nucleotides outside the gene matches: 8. DNA for the CDR3: TGTGCCATCAGTGAATACGGACAGGGTTTGGAGCAGTTCTTC. Protein product: CAISEYGQGLEQFF.

This clonotype occurred a few times. V and J are TRBV3-1 and TRBJ2-7, with D possibly TRBD2 on 6 matching bases. With 1 base removed from V and 5 bases from J, the gap between germline ends came to 12 bases. Per the germline V gene, CDR1 is LGHDT and CDR2 is YNNKEL (reference sequence). The CDR3 covers 14 residues. CDR3 DNA: TGTGCCAGCAGCCAAGTTACGGGAGAGAACGAGCAGTACTTC. It yields the protein CASSQVTGENEQYF.

The chain couples TRBV6-2 or TRBV6-3 to TRBJ1-3; no clear D. From germline, CDR1 is MNHEY and CDR2 SVGEGT. The CDR3 runs 15 residues. Trimming stripped 4 bases from V and 3 bases from J, with 13 bases between. The CDR3: CASSSDQVYGNTIYF. CDR3 DNA: TGTGCCAGCAGTTCGGACCAGGTTTATGGAAACACCATATATTTT.

The rearrangement links TRBV7-9 to TRBJ1-2; D is unresolved. Germline CDR1 and CDR2: SEHNR and FQNEAQ (reference sequence). Trimming shortened V by 0 bases and J by 1 base, and 6 bases separated the two germline ends. The CDR3 runs to 14 residues. The CDR3 reads CASSLAHSNYGYTF. In nucleotides, the CDR3 is TGTGCCAGCAGCTTAGCGCACAGTAACTATGGCTACACCTTC.

The J gene is TRBJ1-1, the V gene TRBV11-2; D is ambiguous. CDR1 and CDR2 from the germline V gene are SGHAT and FQNNGV. The V end lost 4 bases, the J end lost 1 base, and 16 bases lay between the germline ends. There are 16 residues in the CDR3. The CDR3 reads CASSSHSSRWNTEAFF. For the CDR3, the DNA is TGTGCCAGCAGCTCACATTCCAGCAGGTGGAACACTGAAGCTTTCTTT.